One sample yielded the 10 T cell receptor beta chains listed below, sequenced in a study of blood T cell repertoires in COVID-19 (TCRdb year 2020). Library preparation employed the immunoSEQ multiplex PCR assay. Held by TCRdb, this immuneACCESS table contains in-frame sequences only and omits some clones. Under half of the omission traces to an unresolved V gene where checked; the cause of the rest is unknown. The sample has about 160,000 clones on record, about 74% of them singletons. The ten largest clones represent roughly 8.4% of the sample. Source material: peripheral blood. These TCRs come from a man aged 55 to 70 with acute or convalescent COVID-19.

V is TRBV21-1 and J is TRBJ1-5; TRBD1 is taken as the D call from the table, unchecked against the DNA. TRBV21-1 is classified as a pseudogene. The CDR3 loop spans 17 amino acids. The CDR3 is CASSWAERIYSNQPQHF. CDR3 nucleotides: TGTGCCAGCAGCTGGGCAGAACGGATTTATAGCAATCAGCCCCAGCATTTT.

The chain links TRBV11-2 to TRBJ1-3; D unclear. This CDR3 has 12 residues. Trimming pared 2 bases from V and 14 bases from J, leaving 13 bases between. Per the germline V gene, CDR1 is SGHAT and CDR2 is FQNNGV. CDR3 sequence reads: CASSLYRGVLYF. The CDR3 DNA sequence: TGTGCCAGCAGCTTATACCGGGGAGTCTTATATTTT.

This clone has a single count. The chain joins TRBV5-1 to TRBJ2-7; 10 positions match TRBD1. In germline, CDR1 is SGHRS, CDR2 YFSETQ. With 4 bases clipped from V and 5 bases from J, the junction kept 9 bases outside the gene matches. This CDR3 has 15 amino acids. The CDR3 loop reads CASSTAGTGVHEQYF. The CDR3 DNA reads TGCGCCAGCAGCACCGCCGGGACAGGGGTCCACGAGCAGTACTTC.

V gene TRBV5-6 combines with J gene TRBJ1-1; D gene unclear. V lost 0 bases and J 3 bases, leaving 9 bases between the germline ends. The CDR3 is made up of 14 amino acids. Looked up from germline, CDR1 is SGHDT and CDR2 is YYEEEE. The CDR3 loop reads CASSLALSYTEAFF. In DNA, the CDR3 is TGTGCCAGCAGCTTGGCCTTGAGCTACACTGAAGCTTTCTTT.

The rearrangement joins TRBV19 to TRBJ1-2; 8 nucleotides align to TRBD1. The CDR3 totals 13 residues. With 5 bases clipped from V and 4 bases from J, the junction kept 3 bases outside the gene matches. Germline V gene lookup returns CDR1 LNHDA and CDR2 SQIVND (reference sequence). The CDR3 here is CASSLQGAYGYTF. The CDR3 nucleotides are TGTGCCAGTAGTCTTCAGGGGGCCTATGGCTACACCTTC.

The CDR3 coding sequence is TGTGCCAGCAGCCCCCAAGCAGGGGGCTACGAGCAGTACTTC. Translation gives CASSPQAGGYEQYF. The chain is built from TRBV9 and TRBJ2-7; 7 bases are shared with TRBD1. Trimming cost V 4 bases and J 3 bases; bases outside gene matches: 7. There are 14 residues in the CDR3. Germline loops: CDR1 SGDLS, CDR2 YYNGEE.

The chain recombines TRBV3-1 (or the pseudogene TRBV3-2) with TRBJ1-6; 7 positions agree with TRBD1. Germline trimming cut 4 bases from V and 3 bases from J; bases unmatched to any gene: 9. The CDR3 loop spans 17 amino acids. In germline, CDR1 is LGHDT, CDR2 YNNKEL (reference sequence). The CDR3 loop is CASSPTDRALYNSPLHF. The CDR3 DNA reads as TGTGCCAGCAGCCCAACCGACAGGGCTCTCTATAATTCACCCCTCCACTTT.

The CDR3 protein is CASSLQGPQETQYF. CDR3 DNA: TGTGCCAGCAGCCTACAGGGGCCCCAAGAGACCCAGTACTTC. The rearrangement joins TRBV7-2 to TRBJ2-5, with 7 bases matching TRBD1. With V trimmed by 5 bases and J by 1 base, 4 bases remained unmatched. Germline CDR1 SGHTA, CDR2 FQGNSA. This CDR3 region has 14 residues.

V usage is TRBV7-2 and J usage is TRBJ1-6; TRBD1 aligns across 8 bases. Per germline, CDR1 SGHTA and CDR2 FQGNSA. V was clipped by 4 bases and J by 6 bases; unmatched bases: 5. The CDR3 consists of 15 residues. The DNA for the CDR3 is TGTGCCAGCAGCTCGGACAGGGCGGGTAATTCACCCCTCCACTTT. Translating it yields CASSSDRAGNSPLHF.

The CDR3 is CSAAGGRDRRYKNTEAFF. CDR3 DNA sequence: TGCAGCGCCGCGGGCGGCCGGGACAGAAGATATAAGAACACTGAAGCTTTCTTT. The V and J genes are TRBV29-1 and TRBJ1-1; 7 positions agree with TRBD1. The CDR3 loop spans 18 amino acids. Germline assignment: CDR1 SQVTM and CDR2 ANQGSEA. After removal of 7 bases from V and 1 base from J, the junction contained 21 bases not matched to a gene.